Detailed here is one T cell receptor (beta chain). The antigen is undetermined. The data belong to a study of memory CD4+ T cells and cytomegalovirus serostatus. Study observations and caveats: Suggested: most of the CMV-linked TCR signature lies in CD4+ memory cells.

The sort gate was single viable CD3+CD4+CD8-CD45RO+ cells for memory CD4+ T cells. Positive selection with CD4 microbeads enriched total CD4+ T cells. Trimming shortened V by 5 bases and J by 3 bases, and 19 bases separated the two germline ends. Germline CDR1 is SGHTA and CDR2 is FQGNSA. This CDR3 comprises 16 residues. In the study's own analysis: After removing out-of-frame reads, around 2.2 million distinct TCRbeta sequences remained. Profiled with immunoSEQ multiplex PCR; TCRdb holds only in-frame clones, not every one. D and trimming come from the DNA, and the V and J calls and clone size come from that table. The sample holds some 30,000 clones, roughly 80% seen once.

This chain links TRBV7-2 with TRBJ2-5, with D maybe TRBD1 (6 bases). The source material was memory CD4+ T cells from blood. This clonotype was obtained from an adult in good health and CMV-seronegative. Some clones in this sample may be carry-over from other donors' samples. Here the CDR3 reads CASSTLGQNRKETQYF. The CDR3 DNA is TGTGCCAGCAGCACCCTAGGACAGAATCGAAAAGAGACCCAGTACTTC.